Shown below are 2 T cell receptor beta chains from a single sample sequenced in a study of blood T cell repertoires in COVID-19. The table came from immunoSEQ multiplex PCR; TCRdb's copy has only in-frame clones and leaves some out. Found here are about 170,000 clones, around 89% of them singletons; the top ten hold over 2%. The sequenced material came from peripheral blood. The receptors shown here come from a man aged 45-65 years who had recovered from COVID-19.

This clone has a handful of counts. The chain joins TRBV7-8 to TRBJ2-7, with 9 bases aligning to TRBD1. Germline CDR1 reads SGHVS; CDR2 reads FQNEAQ. This CDR3 comprises 13 residues. J lost 5 bases, V lost 7 bases, and 6 bases had no gene match. This chain's CDR3 is CASTRTGVHEQYF. The CDR3 DNA reads as TGTGCCAGCACTCGGACAGGGGTACACGAGCAGTACTTC.

This clone was seen once. The rearrangement joins TRBV6-2 or TRBV6-3 to TRBJ2-7, with a weak D call TRBD1 (6 bases). The CDR3 contains 15 residues. With 2 bases removed from V and 2 bases from J, the gap between germline ends came to 13 bases. Germline V CDR1 and CDR2: MNHEY, SVGEGT. This chain's CDR3 is CASSYTTTGTYEQYF. CDR3 in DNA: TGTGCCAGCAGTTACACAACAACAGGGACCTACGAGCAGTACTTC.